This T cell receptor (beta chain) was identified in a study of molecular identifiers for immune sequencing clone quantification. The V gene end was trimmed by 0 bases and the J gene end by 8 bases; junction bases not matched to a gene: 12. Germline V gene data show CDR1 as DFQATT and CDR2 as SNEGSKA (reference sequence). The length of the CDR3 is 16 residues. In this sample, this clonotype turned up a few times. MiXCR, run by TCRdb on the PCR reads, gives a single entry per CDR3 protein. Of over 550,000 distinct CDR3 sequences in the sample, 25% are singletons; the top ten hold roughly 0.83%. The clonotype was recovered from a human donor in good health. Some libraries in this study had Jurkat cell RNA spiked in. The rearrangement links TRBV20-1 to TRBJ2-1; 8 nucleotides align to TRBD1. Sequenced: naive CD8+ T cells from blood, with Jurkat cell RNA spiked in. Regarding subset: FACS-sorted CD8+CD4-CCR7+CD45RA+ naive T cells. This CDR3 is CSARDAGQGTRDEQFF. The CDR3 nucleotides are TGCAGTGCTAGAGACGCAGGACAGGGCACGAGGGATGAGCAGTTCTTC.